One and the same sample provided the 12 T cell receptor beta chains below, sequenced in a study of T cell responses to AZD1222 COVID-19 vaccine. TCRdb's copy holds only in-frame clones and misses some; the assay was immunoSEQ multiplex PCR. Here the sample spans 100,000 or so clones, about 92% being singletons. The sample consisted of peripheral blood, taken on day 0 of AZD1222 vaccination. The receptors were gathered from an adult in good health.

The chain has TRBV7-6 and TRBJ1-1; D is unresolved. CDR1 and CDR2 (germline): SGHVS, FNYEAQ. Trimming shortened V by 0 bases and J by 1 base, and 12 bases separated the two germline ends. This CDR3 has 16 residues. CDR3 DNA: TGTGCCAGCAGCTTAGCGATGTCAGGCGAGAACACTGAAGCTTTCTTT. Translating gives CASSLAMSGENTEAFF.

A single count supports this clone. The chain recombines TRBV7-2 with TRBJ2-7, with D maybe TRBD2 (6 bases). The CDR3 loop spans 16 amino acids. Germline loops: CDR1 SGHTA, CDR2 FQGNSA. Trimming removed 2 bases from V and 1 base from J, with 15 bases in between. CDR3 amino acids: CASSLNGGTVSYEQYF. The CDR3 DNA follows: TGTGCCAGCAGCTTAAACGGCGGGACGGTTTCCTACGAGCAGTACTTC.

V gene TRBV5-4 combines with J gene TRBJ2-3; TRBD1 matches at 7 bases. The germline V gene has CDR1 SGHNT and CDR2 YYREEE (reference sequence). The V and J ends lost 7 bases and 0 bases, in that order; junction bases with no gene match: 5. The CDR3 loop spans 14 amino acids. The DNA for the CDR3 is TGTGCCAGCCTCCGGGACAGAAGCACAGATACGCAGTATTTT. Its protein is CASLRDRSTDTQYF.

The CDR3: CASSLTSREQYF. The CDR3 DNA reads as TGTGCCAGCAGCTTAACCTCCAGGGAGCAGTACTTC. The chain combines TRBV7-2 with TRBJ2-7; no clear D. The CDR3 consists of 12 residues. Germline V lookup: CDR1 SGHTA, CDR2 FQGNSA. The ends were cut back, 2 bases at V and 7 bases at J, with 9 bases in the middle.

This clone was detected a few times. The rearrangement links TRBV27 to TRBJ2-2, with D unclear. There are 15 residues in the CDR3. The germline V and J ends were trimmed by 2 bases and 7 bases, with 14 bases remaining between them. Germline V gives CDR1 MNHEY, CDR2 SMNVEV (reference sequence). The CDR3 coding sequence is TGTGCCAGCAGTTTAAAAACATTTTGGGGCGGGGAGCTGTTTTTT. Translation: CASSLKTFWGGELFF.

This chain joins TRBV27 and TRBJ2-7; 7 bases match TRBD1. The CDR3 consists of 15 residues. After removal of 5 bases from V and 1 base from J, the junction contained 8 bases not matched to a gene. The germline CDR1 and CDR2 sequences are MNHEY and SMNVEV (reference sequence). The CDR3 reads CASSKGAPMSYEQYF. As DNA, the CDR3 is TGTGCCAGCAGTAAGGGGGCCCCTATGTCCTACGAGCAGTACTTC.

The genes are TRBV28 and TRBJ2-7; D remains unclear. Germline V CDR1 and CDR2: MDHEN, SYDVKM. CDR3 length: 13 residues. V lost 6 bases and J lost 1, with 10 bases in between. The CDR3 DNA follows: TGTGCCAGCAGGATTCCAAAATCCTACGAGCAGTACTTC. Translated, it gives CASRIPKSYEQYF.

This clone was picked up one time. The V call is TRBV7-2, the J call TRBJ1-1; D is ambiguous. Deletions cut 1 base from V and 0 bases from J, with 6 bases between. The CDR3 length is 14 residues. Germline CDR1 is SGHTA and CDR2 is FQGNSA. The CDR3 DNA reads as TGTGCCAGCAGCTTAGGAGGGCTGAACACTGAAGCTTTCTTT. It is translated as CASSLGGLNTEAFF.

The rearrangement links TRBV7-3 to TRBJ2-5; D gene uncertain. CDR3 length equals 12 residues. Germline assignment: CDR1 SGHTA and CDR2 FQGTGA. The ends were cut back, 3 bases at V and 5 bases at J, with 7 bases in the middle. The DNA of the CDR3 is TGTGCCAGCAGCTTTATTGGGGAGACCCAGTACTTC. It is translated as CASSFIGETQYF.

The V and J genes are TRBV7-2 and TRBJ2-1, with 11 bases lining up with TRBD2. The ends lost 5 bases at V and 8 bases at J; junction bases unmatched: 11. CDR3 length equals 16 residues. CDR1 is SGHTA and CDR2 is FQGNSA in the germline V gene. The CDR3 coding sequence is TGTGCCAGCAGCGCCCCCGGGACTAGCGGAAGGGATGAGCAGTTCTTC. As protein: CASSAPGTSGRDEQFF.

The chain uses TRBV7-2 and TRBJ1-5; D not certain. Germline loops: CDR1 SGHTA, CDR2 FQGNSA. The CDR3 loop spans 15 amino acids. The ends were cut back, 5 bases at V and 1 base at J, with 12 bases in the middle. The CDR3 loop is CASSPSRRSNQPQHF. In nucleotides, the CDR3 is TGTGCCAGCAGCCCATCTCGGAGGAGCAATCAGCCCCAGCATTTT.

This clone was detected only once. This chain joins TRBV19 and TRBJ1-5, with D unclear. Germline-derived CDR1 and CDR2 are LNHDA and SQIVND (reference sequence). The CDR3 has 13 amino acids. V was shortened by 7 bases and J by 4 bases, with 11 bases between the two germline ends. The CDR3 region has the DNA TGTGCCAGTAATGTATGGCGAAATCAGCCCCAGCATTTT. Its translation is CASNVWRNQPQHF.